This T cell receptor (beta chain) was observed in a study of memory CD4+ T cells and cytomegalovirus serostatus. Germline CDR1 is SGHRS and CDR2 is YFSETQ. The V gene lost 5 bases and the J gene lost 2 bases, with 11 bases spanning the gap. The CDR3 consists of 15 residues. Single viable CD3+CD4+CD8-CD45RO+ cells were sorted as the memory CD4+ T cells. The table came from immunoSEQ multiplex PCR; TCRdb's copy has only in-frame clones and leaves some out. The sample comprises about 46,000 clones, under 85% of which are singletons, and approximately 0.6% rests with the top ten. Sample: memory CD4+ T cells from blood. The sequence was obtained from an adult in good health and CMV-seronegative. V gene TRBV5-1 combines with J gene TRBJ1-6; the D gene is possibly TRBD1 (6 bases). Here the CDR3 reads CASSPGTPYNSPLHF. The CDR3 DNA is TGCGCCAGCAGTCCCGGGACACCCTATAATTCACCCCTCCACTTT.